The 7 T cell receptor beta chains reported below all come from one sample, sequenced in a study of CD8+ T cells in alopecia areata. After isolation, RNA underwent reverse transcription to generate cDNA as the sequencing template. The assay was immunoSEQ multiplex PCR, and TCRdb's table has in-frame clones only and misses some. The repertoire consists of about 180,000 clones, with about 72% occurring once and the leading ten covering roughly 11%. This specimen was CD8+ T cells sorted from blood, taken at week 0. The receptor source for this set is a human donor with alopecia areata.

J is TRBJ1-2 and V is TRBV2; the match to TRBD1 covers 7 bases. This CDR3 region has 14 residues. Germline V gene data show CDR1 as SNHLY and CDR2 as FYNNEI. The junction had 5 bases not matched to a gene; V was cut back by 6 bases and J by 1 base. The CDR3 loop is CASRPGTDNYGYTF. The CDR3 bases are TGTGCCAGCAGACCCGGGACAGATAACTATGGCTACACCTTC.

The chain joins TRBV10-2 to TRBJ2-7; possible D gene TRBD2, 6 bases. Trimming removed 2 bases from V and 2 bases from J, with 7 bases in between. The CDR3 totals 13 residues. CDR1 is WSHSY and CDR2 is SAAADI in the germline V gene. The CDR3: CASSEGEAYEQYF. CDR3 coding DNA: TGCGCCAGCAGTGAGGGGGAGGCCTACGAGCAGTACTTC.

The genes are TRBV4-1 and TRBJ1-1; 7 bases match TRBD1. Trimming at V came to 4 bases and at J to 2 bases, leaving 10 bases not matched to a gene. This CDR3 has 16 amino acids. Germline V lookup: CDR1 MGHRA, CDR2 YSYEKL. The CDR3 reads CASSPEGAEYNTEAFF. CDR3 DNA sequence: TGCGCCAGCAGCCCAGAGGGGGCAGAATACAACACTGAAGCTTTCTTT.

The gene calls are TRBV5-1 and TRBJ2-1; tentative D call: TRBD2 (5 bases). Trimming pared 6 bases from V and 0 bases from J, leaving 7 bases between. Germline assignment: CDR1 SGHRS and CDR2 YFSETQ. This CDR3 contains 13 residues. As DNA, the CDR3 is TGCGCCAGCATAGGGAGCTCCTACAATGAGCAGTTCTTC. Encoded protein: CASIGSSYNEQFF.

The chain uses TRBV29-1 and TRBJ2-1, with 7 nucleotides matching TRBD1. With V trimmed by 5 bases and J by 9 bases, 13 bases remained unmatched. Germline V gene data show CDR1 as SQVTM and CDR2 as ANQGSEA. The CDR3 runs to 14 residues. CDR3 in DNA: TGCAGCGTTTGGCTGGGGCAGGGGGATGCTGAGCAGTTCTTC. It translates to CSVWLGQGDAEQFF.

The chain carries TRBV6-5 and TRBJ1-1; possible D gene TRBD1, 5 bases. Germline V CDR1 and CDR2: MNHEY, SVGAGI. The V gene lost 7 bases and the J gene lost 7 bases, with 16 bases spanning the gap. The CDR3 has 13 amino acids. The CDR3 here is CASNPLPQGEAFF. The CDR3 DNA reads TGTGCCAGCAATCCCCTCCCTCAGGGTGAAGCTTTCTTT.

This clone occurred once. The chain joins TRBV27 to TRBJ1-1; D may be TRBD1 (6 bases). V shed 9 bases and J shed 4 bases, with 9 bases lying between them. Germline assignment: CDR1 MNHEY and CDR2 SMNVEV (reference sequence). CDR3 length: 11 amino acids. The CDR3 region is CASYRATEAFF. The CDR3 DNA follows: TGTGCCAGTTACAGGGCCACTGAAGCTTTCTTT.